This T cell receptor (beta chain) was recorded in a study of blood T cell repertoires in COVID-19 (dated by TCRdb to the early 2020s). At the level of the whole study: Collaborator samples came from the United States, Italy and Spain and covered acute and convalescent phases of COVID-19. The material from the prospective study consisted of cDNA or gDNA derived from T cells, B-cell-depleted T cells, or PBMCs. Sample metadata almost always included a de-identified subject ID, COVID-19 status, age in years and sex. The samples were drawn from the first 160 participants of the ongoing ImmuneRACE study and from 1,200 or so subjects provided by 6 global collaborators. The repertoires were made available in a free public database intended to serve as a resource for research on the immune response to SARS-CoV-2. The dataset comprised deeply sampled blood TCRbeta repertoires from subjects exposed to, actively infected with, or recovered from COVID-19. HLA class I and class II types, where available, came from metadata supplied by the sample provider rather than from assay-based typing. General findings and caveats noted by the study authors: The quantity of clinical and demographic metadata differed by source and by participant and was supplied without curation.

Deletion took 0 bases off V and 1 base off J, with a span of 15 bases between the germline ends. Measured from the cysteine to the phenylalanine, the CDR3 is 17 residues long. Left in the record is the CDR3 DNA by itself, 51 bases read in frame from the first base. The CDR1 and CDR2 encoded by the germline V gene are KGHSH and LQKENI. The immunoSEQ Assay, a bias-controlled multiplex PCR, was used to amplify TCRbeta CDR3 regions from genomic DNA. The original pipeline was this. The number of nucleated cells in each sample was estimated by amplification of reference gene primers within the assay. To quantify the absolute abundance of each unique TCRbeta CDR3 rearrangement, sequence reads were collapsed and filtered. For each sample, productive Simpson clonality was calculated by taking the square root of Simpson's diversity index across productive rearrangements. TCRdb carries this immuneACCESS record with in-frame sequences only. Its versions omit some clonotypes, under half of them owing to an unresolved V gene in the studies checked, with the rest unexplained. The D gene and trimming were derived from the DNA, and the V and J assignments and clone size from that table. The sample table shows fewer than 200,000 clones, and 65% to 85% are seen once. Jointly, the top ten make up 3.6% of the sample.

In the prospective study, participants were about 18 to 95 years old, resided in around 25 geographic areas of the United States, and were enrolled through a virtual design. To assign participants to cohorts, the prospective study relied on clinical history that participants themselves reported in a screening survey and a study questionnaire. In the prospective study, whole blood, serum and a nasopharyngeal or oropharyngeal swab were collected from each participant by mobile phlebotomists. Additional blood draws and questionnaires over an approximately two-month period could optionally be provided by prospective study participants. Before DNA extraction, prospective study blood samples were shipped either frozen or at room temperature. On this clone itself: Its recognized antigen is unknown. No much larger clone is present one base from it, and per-base qualities are unavailable.

The sequencing sample was made of PBMCs or T cells enriched from blood (not recorded which). The sequence derives from a woman aged 50 to 60 in a cohort exposed to, infected with or recovered from COVID-19 (not recorded which). The V and J genes are TRBV18 and TRBJ1-1; matching of 5 bases hints at TRBD1 as the D gene. The CDR3 corresponds to CASSPPSGAIGNTEAFF. The DNA sequence reads TGTGCCAGCTCACCACCGAGCGGGGCCATAGGGAACACTGAAGCTTTCTTT.